The 5 T cell receptor beta chains presented below share a single source sample, sequenced in a study of blood T cells in healthy people across ages. A second 7 to 11 cycle PCR used barcoded and J-beta primers. TCRdb independently ran MiXCR on the 5' RACE reads; one entry per CDR3 protein. Altogether around 1,900,000 distinct CDR3 sequences are present, 39% being singletons, with the ten largest covering roughly 23%. The specimen sequenced was blood. These receptors were obtained from a human donor in good health.

This clonotype has more than one count but fewer than ten. The chain is built from TRBV9 and TRBJ1-4; D may be TRBD1 (6 bases). The CDR3 contains 14 residues. V was cut by 4 bases and J by 4 bases, with 11 bases left in between. CDR1 SGDLS and CDR2 YYNGEE come from the germline V gene. In DNA form, the CDR3 reads TGTGCCAGCAGCCAGGACAGCCTTAATGAAAAACTGTTTTTT. This translates into CASSQDSLNEKLFF.

This clonotype showed up just a few times. The chain employs TRBV7-2 and TRBJ2-3; 10 bases match TRBD2. The trim removed 0 bases at V and 6 bases at J, leaving 3 bases unmatched. Germline V gives CDR1 SGHTA, CDR2 FQGNSA. CDR3 length equals 15 residues. The CDR3 sequence: CASSLASGGRDTQYF. CDR3 DNA: TGTGCCAGCAGCTTAGCTAGCGGGGGGAGGGATACGCAGTATTTT. Full variable domain (rest looked up from reference TRBV7-2 and TRBJ2-3): GAGVSQSPSNKVTEKGKDVELRCDPISGHTALYWYRQSLGQGLEFLIYFQGNSAPDKSGLPSDRFSAERTGGSVSTLTIQRTQQEDSAVYLCASSLASGGRDTQYFGPGTRLTVL.

A few counts support this clonotype. V gene TRBV9 combines with J gene TRBJ2-5, with 7 bases identical to TRBD2. Germline values: CDR1 SGDLS, CDR2 YYNGEE. CDR3 length equals 13 residues. Trimming at V came to 1 base and at J to 8 bases, leaving 5 bases not matched to a gene. CDR3 sequence reads: CASSVRLAETQYF. The CDR3 DNA reads as TGTGCCAGCAGCGTACGGCTAGCGGAAACCCAGTACTTC. Full variable domain (remainder filled in from reference TRBV9 and TRBJ2-5): DSGVTQTPKHLITATGQRVTLRCSPRSGDLSVYWYQQSLDQGLQFLIQYYNGEERAKGNILERFSAQQFPDLHSELNLSSLELGDSALYFCASSVRLAETQYFGPGTRLLVL.

The chain uses TRBV5-5 and TRBJ1-2, with 11 bases matching TRBD1. The CDR3 is 15 residues long. Germline V gene data show CDR1 as SGHKS and CDR2 as YYEKEE (reference sequence). The ends lost 4 bases at V and 1 base at J; junction bases unmatched: 3. Written as DNA, the CDR3 is TGTGCCAGCAGCAGGACAGGGGGCGATAACTATGGCTACACCTTC. It yields the protein CASSRTGGDNYGYTF.

V usage is TRBV7-3 and J usage is TRBJ2-5; D is possibly TRBD1 (5 bases). V lost 5 bases and J 6 bases, leaving 16 bases between the germline ends. Germline V gene sequence: CDR1 SGHTA, CDR2 FQGTGA. The CDR3 is made up of 14 amino acids. The CDR3 coding sequence is TGTGCCAGCAGCCTCGGGCCTAAGGGGCAGACCCAGTACTTC. It specifies CASSLGPKGQTQYF. Complete variable domain (other parts from reference TRBV7-3 and TRBJ2-5): GAGVSQTPSNKVTEKGKYVELRCDPISGHTALYWYRQSLGQGPEFLIYFQGTGAADDSGLPNDRFFAVRPEGSVSTLKIQRTERGDSAVYLCASSLGPKGQTQYFGPGTRLLVL.